This TCR beta chain was identified in a study of OX40 agonist ivuxolimab in advanced cancers. Describing the broader study: The costimulatory receptor OX40 (CD134) was targeted by ivuxolimab, a fully human IgG2 agonistic monoclonal antibody. The monotherapy dose-escalation portion (N of about 50 patients) of the phase I ivuxolimab trial is reported in the paper. Of the roughly 52 dose-escalation patients, hepatocellular carcinoma was present in approximately 20, melanoma in roughly 15, renal cell carcinoma in 9 and head and neck cancer in 9. Intravenous ivuxolimab was administered to patients every 2 weeks at six dose levels: 0.01, 0.1, 0.3, 1.5, 3 and 10 mg/kg. The purpose of peripheral TCRbeta sequencing was to test whether ivuxolimab changed TCR sequence diversity and led to clonal T-cell expansion. In the dose-escalation cohort, 82.7% of patients were male, and the mean age was approximately 60 years with a range of roughly 23 to 79. Partial responses occurred in three dose-escalation patients, of whom one had hepatocellular carcinoma and two had cutaneous melanoma. Patients were allowed to have had prior anti-PD-1, anti-PD-L1 or anti-CTLA-4 therapy, and 30% to 40% of the dose-escalation patients had been treated with checkpoint inhibitors. General findings and caveats noted by the study authors: In the 0.1-3.0 mg/kg groups, partial responders were among the patients with the lowest normalized peripheral clonal expansion, particularly in CD8+ T cells. After ivuxolimab, more expanded clones were found on average in CD8+ T cells than in CD4+ T cells. Low levels of normalized T-cell clonal expansion were also shown by some nonresponding patients. Antigen specificity was not determined for the clonally expanded peripheral T cells. Clonal expansion of both CD4+ and CD8+ blood T cells was observed from baseline to week 6 at doses 0.1 to 3.0 mg/kg.

Concerning this clone itself: It has no known antigen specificity. Within one base of it there is no much larger clone, and no base qualities were kept.

The trial excluded patients who had a history of autoimmune disease or were on systemic immunosuppression. Peripheral blood for TCR sequencing was collected from all dose cohorts at baseline, on cycle 4 day 1, and on cycle 7 day 1. Samples came from an open-label, multicenter, first-in-human phase I dose-escalation trial of ivuxolimab. Adults with locally advanced or metastatic head and neck squamous cell, hepatocellular, melanoma or renal cell carcinoma were enrolled in the trial. Before TCR sequencing, CD4+ T cells and CD8+ T cells from peripheral blood were sorted into separate populations. For sequencing of the TCRbeta CDR3 region, genomic DNA was extracted from the sorted cells. The immunoSEQ Assay was used to sequence the TCRbeta CDR3 regions. The table was pulled from immuneACCESS by TCRdb, which kept in-frame rearrangements only. Such tables lose some clones; where checked, under half of the loss comes from unresolved V genes, and the rest has no known cause. This sample comprises roughly 110,000 clones, 80% to 95% of them detected only once. The top ten constitute roughly 1.3% of the sample.

This receptor was identified in an adult with an advanced solid tumor such as melanoma, head and neck, liver or kidney cancer. The material sequenced was CD4+ or CD8+ T cells sorted from blood, taken in a trial of the OX40 agonist ivuxolimab.

The nucleotide sequence reads as follows: TGTGCCAGCAGTGAAGGAGGGGCAGGAGGGGAGACCCAGTACTTC. The translation is CASSEGGAGGETQYF. In this chain, TRBV6-1 is recombined with TRBJ2-5; a weak D assignment points to TRBD2 (6 bases agree). V drops 1 base and J drops 5 bases, leaving 14 bases in between. CDR1 and CDR2 are read off the germline V gene as MNHNS and SASEGT. The CDR3 spans 15 residues, from the cysteine through the phenylalanine. Only the CDR3 portion is preserved as DNA: 45 bases, with reading frame beginning at the first base.